This T cell receptor beta chain appears in the sequencing data of a study of Ad26.COV2.S vaccination and SARS-CoV-2 variants. Study-wide findings and caveats: Spike-specific CD8+ and CD4+ T cell responses reportedly showed substantial breadth after vaccination.

Treatment reported: around 19 received Ad26.COV2.S at low or high dose, single or two shots; 5 received placebo; per-sample allocation not given. The investigators took samples on day 63 after the first vaccine or placebo injection. CDR3 length: 14 amino acids. The germline V and J ends were trimmed by 3 bases and 2 bases, with 10 bases remaining between them. Germline V gene lookup returns CDR1 MGHRA and CDR2 YSYEKL. This clone occurred once. Its antigen is undetermined. Method: immunoSEQ multiplex PCR; TCRdb's copy keeps in-frame clones and lacks some. Here the sample spans roughly 460,000 clones, 80% to 90% being singletons.

The source is a person aged 18 to 59 who received the Ad26.COV2.S COVID-19 vaccine or a placebo. J is TRBJ1-2 and V is TRBV4-1; D is ambiguous. This sample comprised peripheral blood, obtained in a trial of Ad26.COV2.S vaccine versus placebo. The CDR3 bases are TGCGCCAGCAGCCAGCCTAGTGGGAACTATGGCTACACCTTC. This gives the protein CASSQPSGNYGYTF.